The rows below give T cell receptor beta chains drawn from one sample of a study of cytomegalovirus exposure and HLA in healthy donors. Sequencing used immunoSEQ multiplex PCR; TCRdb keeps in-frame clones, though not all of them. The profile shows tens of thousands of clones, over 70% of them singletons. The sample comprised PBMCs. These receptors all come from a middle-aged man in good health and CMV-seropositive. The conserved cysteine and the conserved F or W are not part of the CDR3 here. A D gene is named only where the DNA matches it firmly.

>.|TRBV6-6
ASSPRTMGGYT
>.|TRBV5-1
ASSLGSVGGADTQY
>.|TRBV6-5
ASKKTRDNSDEQY
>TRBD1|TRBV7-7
ASSLGQGLEEQY
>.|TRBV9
ASSVAPGNTIY
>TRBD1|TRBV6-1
ASRGRTGGHYEQY
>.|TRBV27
ASSLVEAGELF
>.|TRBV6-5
ASQTTPVGEQF
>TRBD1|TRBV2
ASSEGRGPEELF
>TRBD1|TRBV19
ASSTTGGHEQF
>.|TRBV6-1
ASSEARGYT
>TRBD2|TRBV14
ASSPRLAGVYLGANVLT
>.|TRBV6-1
ASSETTGGGRGGAF
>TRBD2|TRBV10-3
AISVGREGEQY
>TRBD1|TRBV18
ASSQGAGVPYEQY
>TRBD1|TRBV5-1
ASRITGAYEQY
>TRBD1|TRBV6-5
ASSRIQGQQY
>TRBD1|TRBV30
AWGQDTGELF
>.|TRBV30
AWSPWQGSGYT
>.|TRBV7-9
ASGPLANQETQY
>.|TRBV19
ASSISSGNEQF
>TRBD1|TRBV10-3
AISKTGGTEAF
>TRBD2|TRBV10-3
AISETSGLLADTQY
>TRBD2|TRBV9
ASSVSAGGTLHEQF
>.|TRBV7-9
ASSLFRGPNAYGYT
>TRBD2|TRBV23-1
ASSQTGLAGGWQETQY
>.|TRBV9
ASSVEPSEIYEQY
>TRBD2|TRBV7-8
ASSPLAGSYEQY
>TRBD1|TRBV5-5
ASSLATTGANGYT
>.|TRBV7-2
ASSHYSTDTQY
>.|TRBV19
ASSMAGTYEQY
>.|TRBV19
ASSPGPAGELF